This T cell receptor (beta chain) is drawn from a study of T cell responses to AZD1222 COVID-19 vaccine. Study-level background: The study pooled second doses at about 4 or about 12 weeks. Whole-study results and caveats: Nearly half of the spike-specific TCRs reportedly recognize variant regions that carry no mutations. CD4 TCRs covered the whole spike, strongest at regions 160-218 and 743-854.

The V gene end was trimmed by 6 bases and the J gene end by 2 bases; junction bases not matched to a gene: 5. The CDR3 sequence is 15 residues long. Measured with immunoSEQ multiplex PCR; TCRdb has only the in-frame clones, and not every one. The sample has 140,000 or so clones; 90% to 95% are singletons. Note on this clone: The antigen is undetermined.

This chain joins TRBV23-1 and TRBJ1-5, with 9 nucleotides matching TRBD1. Being an ORF, TRBV23-1 has a function that is uncertain. The starting material was peripheral blood, obtained on day 0 of AZD1222 vaccination. This TCR was recovered from an adult in good health. DNA of the CDR3: TGCGCCAGCAGGCACAGGGGGCGCGGCAATCAGCCCCAGCATTTT. Protein sequence: CASRHRGRGNQPQHF.